The clone carrying this T cell receptor (beta chain) was detected many times. Its target is unknown. A much larger clone differs by one base, so this may be a read error. This sample is part of a study of metastatic and nonmetastatic thyroid tumors. No patient had received any treatment before thyroid surgery. Trimming shortened V by 5 bases and J by 3 bases, and 11 bases separated the two germline ends. This CDR3 has 13 residues. The germline V gene has CDR1 MNHNS and CDR2 SASEGT. Study-level results: Malignant tumors reportedly showed significantly higher TCR beta diversity than benign nodules in both blood and tumor.

With MiXCR, TCRdb reprocessed the PCR reads. The table records roughly 30,000 clones, roughly 21% of them present only once. The sequenced material came from blood. The chain links TRBV6-1 to TRBJ2-7, with D perhaps TRBD2 (5 bases). The origin of this receptor is a female donor with papillary thyroid cancer or a benign thyroid nodule (not recorded which). Some clones in this sample may be carry-over from other donors' samples. CDR3 sequence: CASSPEGHYEQYF. For the CDR3, the DNA is TGTGCCAGCAGTCCCGAGGGCCACTACGAGCAGTACTTC.